A selection of T cell receptor beta chains follows, all from one sample in a study of cytomegalovirus exposure and HLA in healthy donors. Sequencing was performed with immunoSEQ multiplex PCR; in TCRdb, only in-frame clones are kept and a portion is missing. This repertoire shows over 150,000 clones, roughly 77% found once; its top ten account for around 3.4%. The source material was PBMCs. These receptors were obtained from a man younger than 45 in good health and CMV-seropositive. Each CDR3 is given with its conserved first and last residue. The order of the fields is D gene, V gene, J gene, CDR3 protein. A D gene is named only where the DNA matches it firmly.

D: -; V: TRBV28; J: TRBJ1-5; CDR3: CASSLGGYSNQPQHF
D: -; V: TRBV2; J: TRBJ1-1; CDR3: CASSARQELQAFF
D: -; V: TRBV7-9; J: TRBJ2-1; CDR3: CASSPVGLRDEQFF
D: TRBD1; V: TRBV19; J: TRBJ2-7; CDR3: CASSIKRAPPGQLSYEQYF
D: TRBD1; V: TRBV6-5; J: TRBJ2-1; CDR3: CASSSTGESYNEQFF
D: TRBD1; V: TRBV6-1; J: TRBJ1-6; CDR3: CASSVGQGIAYNSPLHF
D: TRBD1; V: TRBV6-5; J: TRBJ2-3; CDR3: CASSWIRGQSDTQYF
D: -; V: TRBV9; J: TRBJ2-7; CDR3: CASSVVGRKNEQYF
D: -; V: TRBV7-9; J: TRBJ1-4; CDR3: CASSRVTDEKLFF
D: -; V: TRBV4-1; J: TRBJ2-5; CDR3: CASSQGDGEETQYF
D: -; V: TRBV28; J: TRBJ2-5; CDR3: CASSLGSLKTQYF
D: TRBD1; V: TRBV9; J: TRBJ2-1; CDR3: CASSGGQGVNEQFF
D: -; V: TRBV25-1; J: TRBJ1-3; CDR3: CASSEYGPGARNTIYF